This T cell receptor beta chain comes out of a study of T cells after yellow fever vaccination. Study-level information: The SMART-Seq v4 Ultra Low Input method served to prepare the low-cell-number fractions.

Study results and caveats: Shared CD4/CD8 clonotypes were a small share, likely from convergent recombination. Clones that expanded after primary vaccination mostly reappeared after the booster (approximately 96% CD4, approximately 89% CD8).

This CDR3 is built from 15 residues. V trimming: 2 bases; J trimming: 8 bases; junction bases outside the gene matches: 11. Germline values: CDR1 GTSNPN, CDR2 SVGIG (reference sequence). Of note for this clonotype: Its target is not known.

Template switching with 5'RACE generated the TCR cDNA and added a universal primer site and UMIs. Using its own MiXCR run on the 5' RACE reads, TCRdb lists one record per CDR3 protein. This sample has 600,000 to 750,000 distinct CDR3 sequences, with approximately 13% found just once. The receptor comes from a man aged 25 to 45 who received the YFV17D yellow fever vaccine. The V and J genes are TRBV30 and TRBJ2-3; 9 bases are shared with TRBD2. The sample here was PBMCs, taken on the day of the yellow fever booster vaccination. CDR3 nucleotide sequence: TGTGCCTGGAGTAATCCGGGACTAGCCCTTCCTACGCAGTATTTT. Amino acid sequence: CAWSNPGLALPTQYF.